The present T cell receptor (beta chain) was sequenced within a study of blood T cell repertoires in COVID-19. Study context: Sites in the United States, Italy and Spain provided acute and convalescent COVID-19 samples. Sources were T cells, B-cell-depleted T cells, or PBMCs; the material itself was cDNA or gDNA.

The authors' processing: The assay estimated nucleated cells by amplifying reference gene primers. Repertoires were generated with immunoSEQ multiplex PCR, while TCRdb's copy carries only in-frame clones and drops some. The DNA gave D and trimming, while V, J and clone size come from that table. The sample has over 85,000 clones, around four fifths seen once. In germline, CDR1 is MDHEN, CDR2 SYDVKM. This CDR3 comprises 16 residues. J lost 0 bases, V lost 3 bases, and 7 bases had no gene match. The chain uses TRBV28 and TRBJ2-7; 8 positions match TRBD2. The specimen was peripheral blood. This TCR was recovered from a man aged 45-65 years with acute or convalescent COVID-19. CDR3 DNA: TGTGCCAGCAGTTTCTCAGGTAGCGGGAACTCCTACGAGCAGTACTTC. This gives the protein CASSFSGSGNSYEQYF.